This T cell receptor (beta chain) comes out of a study of blood T cell repertoires in COVID-19. Study context: Sites across the United States, Italy and Spain contributed samples from acute and convalescent COVID-19. T cells, B-cell-depleted T cells, or PBMCs provided the cDNA or gDNA that served as material.

In the authors' methods: Estimation of nucleated cell counts was performed using reference gene primer amplification. Only in-frame clones appear in the TCRdb table, and some are missing; sequencing was by immunoSEQ multiplex PCR. That table gives V, J and clone size, and the DNA gave D and trimming. The sample lists tens of thousands of clones, roughly 86% occurring once. The J segment lost 7 bases and the V segment lost 2 bases, leaving 11 bases of the junction unmatched. CDR1 WNHNN and CDR2 SYGVQD come from the germline V gene (reference sequence). The CDR3 has 16 residues. V gene TRBV10-1 combines with J gene TRBJ2-3, with 8 bases that match TRBD2. This TCR was recovered from a human donor in a cohort sampled during active COVID-19. Sequenced: peripheral blood. The DNA for the CDR3 is TGCGCCAGCAGTGAGATGCGGGGGGTTCCACGGAATACGCAGTATTTT. Amino acid sequence: CASSEMRGVPRNTQYF.